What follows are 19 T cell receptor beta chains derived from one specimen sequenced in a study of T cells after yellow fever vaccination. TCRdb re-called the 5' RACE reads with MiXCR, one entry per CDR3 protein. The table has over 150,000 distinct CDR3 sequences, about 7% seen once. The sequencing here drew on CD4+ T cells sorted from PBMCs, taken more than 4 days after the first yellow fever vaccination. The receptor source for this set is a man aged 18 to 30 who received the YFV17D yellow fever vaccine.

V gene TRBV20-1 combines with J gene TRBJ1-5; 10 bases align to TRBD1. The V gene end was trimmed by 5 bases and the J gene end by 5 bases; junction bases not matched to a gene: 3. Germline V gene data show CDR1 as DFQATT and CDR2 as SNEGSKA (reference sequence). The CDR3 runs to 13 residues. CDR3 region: CSAWTGGDQPQHF. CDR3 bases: TGCAGTGCTTGGACAGGGGGGGATCAGCCCCAGCATTTT.

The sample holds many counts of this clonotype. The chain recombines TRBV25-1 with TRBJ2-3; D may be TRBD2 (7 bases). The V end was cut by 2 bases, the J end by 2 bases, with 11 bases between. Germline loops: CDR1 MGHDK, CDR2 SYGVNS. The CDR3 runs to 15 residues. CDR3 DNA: TGTGCCAGCAGTGAAGGGGGGGCTCACACAGATACGCAGTATTTT. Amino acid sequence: CASSEGGAHTDTQYF.

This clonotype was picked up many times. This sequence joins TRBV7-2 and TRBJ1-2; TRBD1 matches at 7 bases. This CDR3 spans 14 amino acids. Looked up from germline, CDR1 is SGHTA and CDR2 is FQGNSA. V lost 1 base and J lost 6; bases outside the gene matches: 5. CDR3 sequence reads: CASSLGGTANGYTF. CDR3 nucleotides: TGTGCCAGCAGCTTAGGGGGGACAGCCAATGGCTACACCTTC.

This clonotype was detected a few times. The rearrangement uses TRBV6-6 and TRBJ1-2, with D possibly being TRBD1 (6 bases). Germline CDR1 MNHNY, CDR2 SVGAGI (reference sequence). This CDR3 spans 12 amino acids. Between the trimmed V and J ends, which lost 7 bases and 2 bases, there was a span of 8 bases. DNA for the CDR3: TGTGCCAGCACCGGGACAAACTATGGCTACACCTTC. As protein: CASTGTNYGYTF.

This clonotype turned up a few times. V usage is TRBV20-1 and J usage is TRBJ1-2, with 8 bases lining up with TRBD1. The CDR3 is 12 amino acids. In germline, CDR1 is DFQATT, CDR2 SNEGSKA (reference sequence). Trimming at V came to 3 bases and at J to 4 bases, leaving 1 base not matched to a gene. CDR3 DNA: TGCAGTGCTAGGGACAGGGTCTATGGCTACACCTTC. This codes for CSARDRVYGYTF.

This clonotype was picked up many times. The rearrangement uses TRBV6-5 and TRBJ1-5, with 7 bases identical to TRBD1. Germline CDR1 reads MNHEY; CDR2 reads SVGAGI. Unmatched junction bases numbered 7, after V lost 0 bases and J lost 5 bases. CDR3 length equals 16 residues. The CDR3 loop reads CASSYSRGPSDQPQHF. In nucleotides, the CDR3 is TGTGCCAGCAGTTACTCGAGGGGGCCCTCCGATCAGCCCCAGCATTTT.

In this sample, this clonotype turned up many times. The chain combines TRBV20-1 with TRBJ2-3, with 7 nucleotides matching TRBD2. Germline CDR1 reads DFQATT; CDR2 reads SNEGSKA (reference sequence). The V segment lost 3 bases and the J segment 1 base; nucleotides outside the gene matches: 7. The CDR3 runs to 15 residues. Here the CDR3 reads CSASNRGEGTDTQYF. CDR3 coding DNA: TGCAGTGCTAGCAATCGGGGGGAGGGCACAGATACGCAGTATTTT.

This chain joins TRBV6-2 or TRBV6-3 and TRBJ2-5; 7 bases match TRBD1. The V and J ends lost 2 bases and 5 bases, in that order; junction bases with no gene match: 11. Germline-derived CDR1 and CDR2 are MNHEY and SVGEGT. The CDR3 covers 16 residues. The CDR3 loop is CASSYGDSGLRETQYF. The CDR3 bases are TGTGCCAGCAGTTACGGGGACAGCGGCCTTCGGGAGACCCAGTACTTC.

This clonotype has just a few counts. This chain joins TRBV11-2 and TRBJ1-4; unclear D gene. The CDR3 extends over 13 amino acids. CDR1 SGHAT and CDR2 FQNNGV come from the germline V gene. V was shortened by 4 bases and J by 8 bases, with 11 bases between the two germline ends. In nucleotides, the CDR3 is TGTGCCAGCAGCTCCACGAGCTCAGAAAAACTGTTTTTT. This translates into CASSSTSSEKLFF.

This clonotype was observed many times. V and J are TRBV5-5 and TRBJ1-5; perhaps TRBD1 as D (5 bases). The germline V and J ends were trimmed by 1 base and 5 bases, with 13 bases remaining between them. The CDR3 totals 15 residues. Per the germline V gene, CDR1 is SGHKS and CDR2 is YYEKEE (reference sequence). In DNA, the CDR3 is TGTGCCAGCAGCTTGTACGGGGCGGCGGATCAGCCCCAGCATTTT. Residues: CASSLYGAADQPQHF.

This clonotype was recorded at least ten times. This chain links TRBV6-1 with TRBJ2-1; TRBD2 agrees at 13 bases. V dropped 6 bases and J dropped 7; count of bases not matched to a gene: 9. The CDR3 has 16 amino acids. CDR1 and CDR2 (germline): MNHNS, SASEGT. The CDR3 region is CASRALAGGPRNEQFF. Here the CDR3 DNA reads TGTGCCAGCAGAGCACTAGCGGGGGGGCCCAGAAATGAGCAGTTCTTC.

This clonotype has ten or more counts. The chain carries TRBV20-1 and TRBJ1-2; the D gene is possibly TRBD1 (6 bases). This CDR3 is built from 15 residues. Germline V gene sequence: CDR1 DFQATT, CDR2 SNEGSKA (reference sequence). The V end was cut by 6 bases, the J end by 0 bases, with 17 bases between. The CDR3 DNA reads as TGCAGTGCAAAACTGGGGGGGCGAACTAACTATGGCTACACCTTC. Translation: CSAKLGGRTNYGYTF.

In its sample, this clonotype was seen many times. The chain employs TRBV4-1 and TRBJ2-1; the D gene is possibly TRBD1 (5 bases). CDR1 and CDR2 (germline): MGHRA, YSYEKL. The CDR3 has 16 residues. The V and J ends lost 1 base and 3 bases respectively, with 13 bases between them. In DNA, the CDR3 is TGCGCCAGCAGCCAAGTCTTTAGAAGGGGCTACAATGAGCAGTTCTTC. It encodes CASSQVFRRGYNEQFF.

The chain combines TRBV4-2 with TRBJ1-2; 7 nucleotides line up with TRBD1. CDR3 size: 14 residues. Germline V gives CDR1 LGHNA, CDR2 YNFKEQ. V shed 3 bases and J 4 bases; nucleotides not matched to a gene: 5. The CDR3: CASSQGGTAYGYTF. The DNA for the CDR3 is TGTGCCAGCAGCCAGGGCGGGACAGCCTATGGCTACACCTTC.

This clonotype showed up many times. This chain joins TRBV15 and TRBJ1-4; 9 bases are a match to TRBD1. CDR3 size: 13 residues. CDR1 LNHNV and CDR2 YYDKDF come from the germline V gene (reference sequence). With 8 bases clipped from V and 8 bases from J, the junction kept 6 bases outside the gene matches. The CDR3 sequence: CATERGTGEKLFF. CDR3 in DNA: TGTGCCACCGAACGCGGGACAGGGGAAAAACTGTTTTTT.

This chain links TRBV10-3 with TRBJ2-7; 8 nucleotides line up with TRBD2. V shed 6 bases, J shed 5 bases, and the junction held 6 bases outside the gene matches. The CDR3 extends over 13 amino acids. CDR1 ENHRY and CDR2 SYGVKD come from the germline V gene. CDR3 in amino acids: CAIRPTGGDEQYV. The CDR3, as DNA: TGTGCCATCAGACCAACCGGGGGGGACGAGCAGTACGTC.

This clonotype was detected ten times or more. CDR3 coding DNA: TGCGCCAGCAGCTCGGACTTATACTACGAGCAGTACTTC. It is translated as CASSSDLYYEQYF. The chain couples TRBV5-1 to TRBJ2-7; TRBD2 might be the D (5 bases). The CDR3 loop spans 13 amino acids. With 3 bases removed from V and 3 bases from J, the gap between germline ends came to 10 bases. Germline V CDR1 and CDR2: SGHRS, YFSETQ. The full variable domain, completed using reference TRBV5-1 and TRBJ2-7, is KAGVTQTPRYLIKTRGQQVTLSCSPISGHRSVSWYQQTPGQGLQFLFEYFSETQRNKGNFPGRFSGRQFSNSRSEMNVSTLELGDSALYLCASSSDLYYEQYFGPGTRLTVT.

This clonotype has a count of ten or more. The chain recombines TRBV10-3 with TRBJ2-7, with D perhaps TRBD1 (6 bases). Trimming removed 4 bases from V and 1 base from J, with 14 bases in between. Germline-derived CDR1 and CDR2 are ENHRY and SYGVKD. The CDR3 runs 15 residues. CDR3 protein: CAISGRTASSYEQYF. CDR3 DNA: TGTGCCATCAGTGGACGGACAGCGTCGTCCTACGAGCAGTACTTC.

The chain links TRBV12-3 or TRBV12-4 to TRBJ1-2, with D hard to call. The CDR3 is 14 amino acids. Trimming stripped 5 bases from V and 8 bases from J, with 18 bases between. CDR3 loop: CASSPTVEGGGYTF. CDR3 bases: TGTGCCAGCAGTCCCACCGTGGAGGGTGGAGGCTACACCTTC.